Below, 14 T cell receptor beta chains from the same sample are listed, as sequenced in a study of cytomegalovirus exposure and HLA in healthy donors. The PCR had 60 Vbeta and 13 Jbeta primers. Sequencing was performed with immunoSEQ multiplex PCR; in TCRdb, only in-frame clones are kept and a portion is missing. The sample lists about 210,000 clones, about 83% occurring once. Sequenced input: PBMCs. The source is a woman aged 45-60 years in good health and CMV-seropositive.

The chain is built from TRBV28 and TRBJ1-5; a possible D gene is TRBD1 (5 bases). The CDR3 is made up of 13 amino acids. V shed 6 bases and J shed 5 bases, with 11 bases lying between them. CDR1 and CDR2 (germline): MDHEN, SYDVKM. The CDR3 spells CASRTGLYQPQHF. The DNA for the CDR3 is TGTGCCAGCAGAACGGGACTTTATCAGCCCCAGCATTTT.

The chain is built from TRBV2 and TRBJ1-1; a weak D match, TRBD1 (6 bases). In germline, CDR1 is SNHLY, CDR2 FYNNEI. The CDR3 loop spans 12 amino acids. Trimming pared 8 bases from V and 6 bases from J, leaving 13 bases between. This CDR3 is CASGRGGAEAFF. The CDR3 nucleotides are TGTGCCAGCGGAAGGGGGGGGGCTGAAGCTTTCTTT.

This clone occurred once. CDR3 coding DNA: TGCGCCAGCAGCCCGGGACAGGGGAACACCATATATTTT. Protein sequence: CASSPGQGNTIYF. The chain combines TRBV4-1 with TRBJ1-3; TRBD1 matches 10 bases. The V gene end was trimmed by 4 bases and the J gene end by 7 bases; junction bases not matched to a gene: 1. The CDR3 extends over 13 amino acids. Germline V gene sequence: CDR1 MGHRA, CDR2 YSYEKL.

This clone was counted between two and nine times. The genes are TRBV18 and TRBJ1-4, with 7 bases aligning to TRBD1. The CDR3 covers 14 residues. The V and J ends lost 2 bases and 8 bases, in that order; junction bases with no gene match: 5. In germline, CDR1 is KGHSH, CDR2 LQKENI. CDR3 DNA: TGTGCCAGCTCACCAGAGAGACAGGGAGAAAAACTGTTTTTT. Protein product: CASSPERQGEKLFF.

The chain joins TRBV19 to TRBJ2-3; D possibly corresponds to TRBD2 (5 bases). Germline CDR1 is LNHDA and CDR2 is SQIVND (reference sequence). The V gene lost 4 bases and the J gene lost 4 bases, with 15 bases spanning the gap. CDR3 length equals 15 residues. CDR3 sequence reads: CASSRTLKSPDTQYF. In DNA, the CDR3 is TGTGCCAGTAGTAGGACTTTAAAGTCGCCAGATACGCAGTATTTT.

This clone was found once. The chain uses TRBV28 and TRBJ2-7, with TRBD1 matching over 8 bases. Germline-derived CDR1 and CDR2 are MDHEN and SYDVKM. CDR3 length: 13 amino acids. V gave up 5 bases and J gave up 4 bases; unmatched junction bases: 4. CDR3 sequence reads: CASSNRDRYEQYF. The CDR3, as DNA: TGTGCCAGCAGTAACCGGGACAGGTACGAGCAGTACTTC.

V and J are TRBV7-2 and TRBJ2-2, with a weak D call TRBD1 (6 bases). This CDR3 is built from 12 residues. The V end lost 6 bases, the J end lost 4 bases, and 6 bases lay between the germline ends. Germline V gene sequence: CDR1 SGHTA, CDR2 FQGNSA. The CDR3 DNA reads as TGTGCCAGCAGGGGGGCCACCGGGGAGCTGTTTTTT. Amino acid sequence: CASRGATGELFF.

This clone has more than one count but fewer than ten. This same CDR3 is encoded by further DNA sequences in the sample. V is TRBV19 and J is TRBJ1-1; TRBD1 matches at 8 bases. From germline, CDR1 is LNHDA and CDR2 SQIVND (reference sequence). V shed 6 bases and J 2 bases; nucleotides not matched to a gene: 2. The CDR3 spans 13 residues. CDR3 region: CASRGQGNTEAFF. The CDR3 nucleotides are TGTGCCAGTAGAGGACAGGGAAACACTGAAGCTTTCTTT.

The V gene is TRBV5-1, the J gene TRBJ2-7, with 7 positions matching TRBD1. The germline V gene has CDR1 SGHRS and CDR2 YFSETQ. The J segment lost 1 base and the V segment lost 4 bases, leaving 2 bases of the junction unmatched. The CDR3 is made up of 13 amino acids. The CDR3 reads CASSQGQSYEQYF. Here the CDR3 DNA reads TGCGCCAGCAGCCAGGGACAGTCCTACGAGCAGTACTTC. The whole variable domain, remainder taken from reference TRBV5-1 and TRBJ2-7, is KAGVTQTPRYLIKTRGQQVTLSCSPISGHRSVSWYQQTPGQGLQFLFEYFSETQRNKGNFPGRFSGRQFSNSRSEMNVSTLELGDSALYLCASSQGQSYEQYFGPGTRLTVT.

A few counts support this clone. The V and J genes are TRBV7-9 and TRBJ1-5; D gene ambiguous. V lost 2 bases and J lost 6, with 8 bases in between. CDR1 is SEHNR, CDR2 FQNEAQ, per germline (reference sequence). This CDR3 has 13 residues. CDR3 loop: CASSLSGSQPQHF. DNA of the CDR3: TGTGCCAGCAGCTTATCCGGGTCTCAGCCCCAGCATTTT.

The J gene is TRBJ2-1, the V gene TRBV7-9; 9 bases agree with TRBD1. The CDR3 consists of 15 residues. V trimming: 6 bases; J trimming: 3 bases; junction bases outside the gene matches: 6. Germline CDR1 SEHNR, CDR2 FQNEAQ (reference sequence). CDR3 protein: CASSAGTGSYNEQFF. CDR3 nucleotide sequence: TGTGCCAGCAGTGCCGGGACAGGGAGCTACAATGAGCAGTTCTTC. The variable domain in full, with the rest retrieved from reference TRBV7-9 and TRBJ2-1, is DTGVSQNPRHKITKRGQNVTFRCDPISEHNRLYWYRQTLGQGPEFLTYFQNEAQLEKSRLLSDRFSAERPKGSFSTLEIQRTEQGDSAMYLCASSAGTGSYNEQFFGPGTRLTVL.

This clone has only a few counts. The CDR3 reads CASSSPGSFEQYF. Here the CDR3 DNA reads TGTGCCAGCAGTTCCCCAGGGTCCTTTGAGCAGTACTTC. The chain links TRBV6-6 to TRBJ2-7, with D possibly matching TRBD1 (5 bases). CDR3 length: 13 amino acids. Germline V gene sequence: CDR1 MNHNY, CDR2 SVGAGI (reference sequence). The ends were cut back, 4 bases at V and 7 bases at J, with 14 bases in the middle.

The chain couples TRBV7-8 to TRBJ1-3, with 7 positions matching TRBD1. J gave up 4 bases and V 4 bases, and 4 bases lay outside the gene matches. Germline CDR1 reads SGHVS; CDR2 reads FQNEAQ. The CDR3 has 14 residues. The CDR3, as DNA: TGTGCCAGCAGCTCAGGGACAGTCGGAAACACCATATATTTT. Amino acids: CASSSGTVGNTIYF.

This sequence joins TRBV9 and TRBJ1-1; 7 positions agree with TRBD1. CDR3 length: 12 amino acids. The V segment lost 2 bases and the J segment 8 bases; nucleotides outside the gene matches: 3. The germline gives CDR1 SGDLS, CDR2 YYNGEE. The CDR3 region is CASSVLGQEAFF. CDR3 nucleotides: TGTGCCAGCAGCGTTCTGGGACAGGAAGCTTTCTTT. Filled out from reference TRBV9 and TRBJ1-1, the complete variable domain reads DSGVTQTPKHLITATGQRVTLRCSPRSGDLSVYWYQQSLDQGLQFLIQYYNGEERAKGNILERFSAQQFPDLHSELNLSSLELGDSALYFCASSVLGQEAFFGQGTRLTVV.